The 31 T cell receptor beta chains below come from one sample, sequenced in a study of cytomegalovirus exposure and HLA in healthy donors. In the PCR, 60 Vbeta and 13 Jbeta primers were used. The method was immunoSEQ multiplex PCR; TCRdb's version includes in-frame clones alone and lacks a portion of them. The data show under 200,000 clones, around 81% seen once. Source material: PBMCs. Every receptor here comes from a woman in her 30s in good health and CMV-seropositive.

The chain joins TRBV7-2 to TRBJ2-7; D unresolved. This CDR3 has 13 amino acids. V was trimmed by 3 bases and J by 4 bases, leaving 10 bases between them. CDR1 SGHTA and CDR2 FQGNSA come from the germline V gene. The CDR3 sequence is CASSFGTAYEQYF. The CDR3 coding sequence is TGTGCCAGCAGCTTTGGAACAGCTTACGAGCAGTACTTC.

In this sample, this clone turned up once. This chain uses TRBV9 with TRBJ2-5; 12 bases fit TRBD2. J gave up 0 bases and V 0 bases, and 3 bases lay outside the gene matches. Germline CDR1 reads SGDLS; CDR2 reads YYNGEE. This CDR3 region has 17 residues. The CDR3 is CASSVATSGGYQETQYF. The DNA for the CDR3 is TGTGCCAGCAGCGTAGCCACTAGCGGGGGGTACCAAGAGACCCAGTACTTC.

This chain connects TRBV30 to TRBJ1-1; tentatively, D is TRBD1 (6 bases). Between the trimmed V and J ends, which lost 0 bases and 9 bases, there was a span of 11 bases. Germline loops: CDR1 GTSNPN, CDR2 SVGIG (reference sequence). CDR3 size: 12 residues. The CDR3 loop reads CAWSVGGPQAFF. The CDR3 region has the DNA TGTGCCTGGAGTGTAGGGGGTCCCCAAGCTTTCTTT.

The rearrangement joins TRBV9 to TRBJ2-1; 9 bases line up with TRBD2. Germline V gives CDR1 SGDLS, CDR2 YYNGEE. The CDR3 totals 15 residues. J was trimmed by 6 bases and V by 0 bases; bases with no gene match: 4. The CDR3 nucleotides read TGTGCCAGCAGCGTAGGTGGCGGGGGGGGCAATGAGCAGTTCTTC. Encoded protein: CASSVGGGGGNEQFF. Full variable domain (outside the CDR3, taken from reference TRBV9 and TRBJ2-1): DSGVTQTPKHLITATGQRVTLRCSPRSGDLSVYWYQQSLDQGLQFLIQYYNGEERAKGNILERFSAQQFPDLHSELNLSSLELGDSALYFCASSVGGGGGNEQFFGPGTRLTVL.

V is TRBV5-4 and J is TRBJ2-1; 9 positions match TRBD2. Germline CDR1 is SGHNT and CDR2 is YYREEE (reference sequence). V was pared by 1 base and J by 8 bases, with 7 bases of the junction left unmatched. This CDR3 region has 15 residues. The CDR3 loop is CASSLSSGIWDEQFF. The CDR3, as DNA: TGTGCCAGCAGCTTGTCTAGCGGGATCTGGGATGAGCAGTTCTTC.

This chain joins TRBV4-3 and TRBJ2-7, with 10 bases identical to TRBD1. This CDR3 is 15 amino acids long. Germline-derived CDR1 and CDR2 are LGHNA and YSLEER. The V segment lost 1 base and the J segment 4 bases; nucleotides outside the gene matches: 4. CDR3: CASSQGRDRGYEQYF. For the CDR3, the DNA is TGCGCCAGCAGCCAAGGCCGGGACAGGGGATACGAGCAGTACTTC.

The chain uses TRBV2 and TRBJ1-2; D unresolved. CDR1 is SNHLY and CDR2 is FYNNEI in the germline V gene. The CDR3 is 15 residues long. Trimming shortened V by 1 base and J by 4 bases, and 13 bases separated the two germline ends. In DNA form, the CDR3 reads TGTGCCAGCAGTGAAGGGGGAGCAGTAATCTATGGCTACACCTTC. Protein: CASSEGGAVIYGYTF. The entire variable domain, with the rest obtained from reference TRBV2 and TRBJ1-2, is as follows: EPEVTQTPSHQVTQMGQEVILRCVPISNHLYFYWYRQILGQKVEFLVSFYNNEISEKSEIFDDQFSVERPDGSNFTLKIRSTKLEDSAMYFCASSEGGAVIYGYTFGSGTRLTVV.

The CDR3 DNA reads as TGTGCCAGCAGCTCGAGGGGGACAGGCAACTATGGCTACACCTTC. Translating it yields CASSSRGTGNYGYTF. V and J are TRBV7-9 and TRBJ1-2; 8 bases agree with TRBD1. Germline V gene data show CDR1 as SEHNR and CDR2 as FQNEAQ (reference sequence). The CDR3 covers 15 residues. V was clipped by 4 bases and J by 2 bases; unmatched bases: 6.

A single count supports this clone. The chain couples TRBV14 to TRBJ2-1; possible D gene TRBD1, 6 bases. Germline V CDR1 and CDR2: SGHDN, FVKESK. Deletions cut 6 bases from V and 5 bases from J, with 17 bases between. The CDR3 is 15 amino acids. In DNA, the CDR3 is TGTGCCAGCAGGCAGAACAGGGTTTTAAACAATGAGCAGTTCTTC. The encoded protein is CASRQNRVLNNEQFF.

In DNA form, the CDR3 reads TGCGCCAGCAGCTTGGTTGGTAGCGGGGGGGCCCGAGAGACCCAGTACTTC. Encoded protein: CASSLVGSGGARETQYF. The chain is built from TRBV5-1 and TRBJ2-5; TRBD2 matches at 11 bases. The germline V gene encodes CDR1 SGHRS and CDR2 YFSETQ. This CDR3 comprises 17 residues. After removal of 0 bases from V and 4 bases from J, the junction contained 8 bases not matched to a gene.

This clone has just a few counts. The gene calls are TRBV6-1 and TRBJ2-7; the match to TRBD1 covers 9 bases. V gave up 1 base and J gave up 6 bases; unmatched junction bases: 10. Germline CDR1 and CDR2: MNHNS and SASEGT. The CDR3 sequence is 16 residues long. CDR3 DNA: TGTGCCAGCAGTGAAGTTCCGGGACAGGGCAGTTTCGAGCAGTACTTC. Its protein is CASSEVPGQGSFEQYF.

The chain combines TRBV7-2 with TRBJ2-3; D gene ambiguous. This CDR3 comprises 13 residues. V lost 1 base, J lost 6 bases, and 8 bases lay in between. The germline V gene has CDR1 SGHTA and CDR2 FQGNSA. CDR3 in DNA: TGTGCCAGCAGCTTAGATGTCCGGGATACGCAGTATTTT. It encodes CASSLDVRDTQYF.

The genes are TRBV7-9 and TRBJ2-7; 13 nucleotides line up with TRBD2. This CDR3 has 15 amino acids. Germline trimming cut 1 base from V and 9 bases from J; bases unmatched to any gene: 6. CDR1 is SEHNR, CDR2 FQNEAQ, per germline (reference sequence). The CDR3, as DNA: TGTGCCAGCAGCTTAGAGACTAGCGGGGGGTCGGGGCAGTACTTC. Translating gives CASSLETSGGSGQYF. The whole variable domain, filled in from reference TRBV7-9 and TRBJ2-7, reads DTGVSQNPRHKITKRGQNVTFRCDPISEHNRLYWYRQTLGQGPEFLTYFQNEAQLEKSRLLSDRFSAERPKGSFSTLEIQRTEQGDSAMYLCASSLETSGGSGQYFGPGTRLTVT.

This sequence joins TRBV28 and TRBJ1-5; 8 positions match TRBD1. V was clipped by 2 bases and J by 5 bases; unmatched bases: 2. This CDR3 has 14 amino acids. Germline assignment: CDR1 MDHEN and CDR2 SYDVKM. CDR3 coding DNA: TGTGCCAGCAGTTTACCAGGGGGCCATCAGCCCCAGCATTTT. It encodes CASSLPGGHQPQHF.

This rearrangement joins TRBV11-2 to TRBJ1-1, with a possible D match to TRBD1 (5 bases). Germline CDR1 is SGHAT and CDR2 is FQNNGV. This CDR3 spans 17 amino acids. Trimming cost V 5 bases and J 4 bases, with 23 bases left between them. This CDR3 reads CASSLNGADRRPTEAFF. The DNA of the CDR3 is TGTGCCAGCAGCCTGAATGGGGCCGATCGGCGTCCCACTGAAGCTTTCTTT.

The chain links TRBV4-1 to TRBJ1-1; D not resolved. Looked up from germline, CDR1 is MGHRA and CDR2 is YSYEKL. V was shortened by 4 bases and J by 8 bases, with 26 bases between the two germline ends. The CDR3 is made up of 17 amino acids. DNA for the CDR3: TGCGCCAGCAGCCTGACACCAAGCCGACCCGCTTCCGGCGAAGCTTTCTTT. It specifies CASSLTPSRPASGEAFF.

This clone came up once. V is TRBV7-2 and J is TRBJ2-5, with 9 bases aligning to TRBD1. The DNA end is more similar to TRBJ2-7, so the J call may be wrong. The CDR3 totals 15 residues. Germline CDR1 reads SGHTA; CDR2 reads FQGNSA. The CDR3, as DNA: TGTGCCAGCAGCACAGCCGGGACAGGGATCTACGAGCAGTACTTC. Translated: CASSTAGTGIYEQYF.

The chain couples TRBV7-6 to TRBJ1-1; TRBD1 matches at 8 bases. Germline lookup yields CDR1 SGHVS and CDR2 FNYEAQ. Trimming cost V 1 base and J 3 bases; bases outside gene matches: 4. The CDR3 runs 15 residues. The chain's CDR3 is CASSLGTGSHTEAFF. The DNA for the CDR3 is TGTGCCAGCAGCTTAGGGACAGGGTCCCACACTGAAGCTTTCTTT.

The V and J genes are TRBV11-2 and TRBJ1-1; no reliable D call. CDR3 length: 14 amino acids. Trimming took 5 bases from V and 4 from J, leaving 14 bases between them. In germline, CDR1 is SGHAT, CDR2 FQNNGV. Here the CDR3 DNA reads TGTGCCAGCAGCCTCTCCCGGGAGACCACTGAAGCTTTCTTT. It codes for CASSLSRETTEAFF.

This chain uses TRBV5-1 with TRBJ1-1, with D possibly TRBD1 on 6 matching bases. V was cut by 3 bases and J by 3 bases, with 12 bases left in between. Germline-derived CDR1 and CDR2 are SGHRS and YFSETQ. The CDR3 spans 14 residues. The CDR3 DNA follows: TGCGCCAGCAGCTCAGGGGTGAGCTACACTGAAGCTTTCTTT. Translation gives CASSSGVSYTEAFF.

This clone has just one count. The rearrangement uses TRBV18 and TRBJ2-7; tentative D call: TRBD1 (6 bases). V lost 5 bases and J lost 1, with 12 bases in between. CDR3 size: 14 residues. Germline CDR1 is KGHSH and CDR2 is LQKENI. CDR3 amino acids: CASSSMDSSYEQYF. The CDR3 bases are TGTGCCAGCTCATCCATGGACAGTTCCTACGAGCAGTACTTC.

Concerning this clone: A far larger clone is a single base away, which makes a read error likely. Other DNA sequences in this specimen translate into the identical CDR3. The V gene is TRBV5-4, the J gene TRBJ2-2; TRBD1 is a possible D gene (6 bases). CDR3 length equals 17 residues. The germline V gene has CDR1 SGHNT and CDR2 YYREEE (reference sequence). V lost 3 bases and J lost 5, with 20 bases in between. Here the CDR3 reads CASSSTTMGARTGELFF. The CDR3 bases are TGTGCCAGCAGCTCAACTACGATGGGGGCGCGAACCGGGGAGCTGTTTTTT.

The rearrangement joins TRBV6-6 to TRBJ1-2, with a tentative D call TRBD1 (6 bases). The CDR3 totals 12 residues. Germline V gives CDR1 MNHNY, CDR2 SVGAGI (reference sequence). Between the trimmed V and J ends, which lost 6 bases and 8 bases, there was a span of 13 bases. In DNA, the CDR3 is TGTGCCAGCAGGCCACTACAGGGCGGCTACACCTTC. Translation gives CASRPLQGGYTF.

This clone was observed a single time. The J gene is TRBJ1-2, the V gene TRBV14; D not certain. Per germline, CDR1 SGHDN and CDR2 FVKESK. V lost 1 base and J lost 3, with 12 bases in between. The CDR3 is 15 amino acids. The DNA for the CDR3 is TGTGCCAGCAGCCAAGGAATTGGAGAGCACTATGGCTACACCTTC. It encodes CASSQGIGEHYGYTF. Based on the CDR3 plus reference TRBV14 and TRBJ1-2, the full variable domain is EAGVTQFPSHSVIEKGQTVTLRCDPISGHDNLYWYRRVMGKEIKFLLHFVKESKQDESGMPNNRFLAERTGGTYSTLKVQPAELEDSGVYFCASSQGIGEHYGYTFGSGTRLTVV.

There are many counts of this clone. The CDR3 protein is CASSAGVNTEAFF. The CDR3 region has the DNA TGCGCCAGCAGTGCAGGGGTGAACACTGAAGCTTTCTTT. The V call is TRBV4-1, the J call TRBJ1-1; D perhaps matches TRBD1 (6 bases). CDR1 and CDR2 (germline): MGHRA, YSYEKL. The CDR3 loop spans 13 amino acids. V gave up 6 bases and J gave up 0 bases, with 8 bases separating them.

The chain links TRBV5-4 to TRBJ1-4; unclear D gene. This CDR3 is built from 13 residues. V was trimmed by 5 bases and J by 5 bases, leaving 10 bases between them. Germline CDR1 and CDR2: SGHNT and YYREEE (reference sequence). The CDR3 loop reads CASRTNQNEKLFF. CDR3 bases: TGTGCCAGCAGAACTAACCAGAATGAAAAACTGTTTTTT.

DNA of the CDR3: TGTGCCAGCAGTTCGGGACTGTCGGCGCAGTATTTT. It yields the protein CASSSGLSAQYF. V gene TRBV27 combines with J gene TRBJ2-3; D perhaps matches TRBD2 (6 bases). This CDR3 comprises 12 residues. Trimming removed 4 bases at V and 10 bases at J, with 12 bases between. CDR1 and CDR2 (germline): MNHEY, SMNVEV (reference sequence).

This clone was observed a few times. The chain joins TRBV9 to TRBJ2-2; D is unclear. The CDR3 consists of 12 residues. Trimming took 1 base from V and 7 from J, leaving 5 bases between them. The germline V gene encodes CDR1 SGDLS and CDR2 YYNGEE. CDR3 nucleotides: TGTGCCAGCAGCGTAATCAACGGGGAGCTGTTTTTT. Translated, it gives CASSVINGELFF. Full variable domain (remainder filled in from reference TRBV9 and TRBJ2-2): DSGVTQTPKHLITATGQRVTLRCSPRSGDLSVYWYQQSLDQGLQFLIQYYNGEERAKGNILERFSAQQFPDLHSELNLSSLELGDSALYFCASSVINGELFFGEGSRLTVL.

The V and J genes are TRBV9 and TRBJ2-1, with TRBD2 identical over 7 bases. V lost 0 bases and J lost 3; bases outside the gene matches: 3. Germline lookup yields CDR1 SGDLS and CDR2 YYNGEE. The CDR3 extends over 15 amino acids. CDR3 nucleotides: TGTGCCAGCAGCGTAGAGGGCGGGAGCTACAATGAGCAGTTCTTC. This encodes CASSVEGGSYNEQFF.

The chain combines TRBV2 with TRBJ2-1, with 7 bases that match TRBD2. With V trimmed by 4 bases and J by 9 bases, 9 bases remained unmatched. Germline CDR1 is SNHLY and CDR2 is FYNNEI. The CDR3 sequence is 14 residues long. The CDR3 DNA reads as TGTGCCAGCAGTGTTGATGGGGGGGGTCTTGAGCAGTTCTTC. Its translation is CASSVDGGGLEQFF. Full variable domain (remainder filled in from reference TRBV2 and TRBJ2-1): EPEVTQTPSHQVTQMGQEVILRCVPISNHLYFYWYRQILGQKVEFLVSFYNNEISEKSEIFDDQFSVERPDGSNFTLKIRSTKLEDSAMYFCASSVDGGGLEQFFGPGTRLTVL.

The chain joins TRBV5-1 to TRBJ2-7; possibly TRBD2 for D (7 bases). Germline V gene lookup returns CDR1 SGHRS and CDR2 YFSETQ. V was pared by 0 bases and J by 2 bases, with 12 bases between. This CDR3 region has 15 residues. CDR3 protein: CASSLVGGVTYEQYF. The CDR3 DNA reads as TGCGCCAGCAGCTTGGTAGGGGGGGTTACCTACGAGCAGTACTTC.